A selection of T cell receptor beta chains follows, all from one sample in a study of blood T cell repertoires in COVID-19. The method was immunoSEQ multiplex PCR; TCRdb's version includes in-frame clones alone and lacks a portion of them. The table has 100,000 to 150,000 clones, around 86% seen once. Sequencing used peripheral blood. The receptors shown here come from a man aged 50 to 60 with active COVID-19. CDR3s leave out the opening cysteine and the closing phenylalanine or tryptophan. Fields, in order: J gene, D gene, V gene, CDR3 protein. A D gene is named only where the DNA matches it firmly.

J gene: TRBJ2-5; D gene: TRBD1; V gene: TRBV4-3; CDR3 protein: ASSQGTGETQY
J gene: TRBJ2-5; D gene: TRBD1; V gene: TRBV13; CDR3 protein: ASSPRDSGEETQY
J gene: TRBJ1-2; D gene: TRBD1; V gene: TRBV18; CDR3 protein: ASSPSSNSGTAYGYT
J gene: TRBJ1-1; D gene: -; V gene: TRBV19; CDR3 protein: ASRFPGGHQLMNTEAF
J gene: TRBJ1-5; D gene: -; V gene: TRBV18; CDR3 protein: ASSLNRDIGQPQH
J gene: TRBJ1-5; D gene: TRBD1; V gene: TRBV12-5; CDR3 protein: ATAPGTGGYQPQH
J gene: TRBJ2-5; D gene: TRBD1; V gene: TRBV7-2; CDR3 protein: ASSLSYQGAIWETQY
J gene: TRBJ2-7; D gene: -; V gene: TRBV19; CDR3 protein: ASSMGRNYEQY
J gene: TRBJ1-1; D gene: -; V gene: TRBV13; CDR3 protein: ASSFSRRGTEAF
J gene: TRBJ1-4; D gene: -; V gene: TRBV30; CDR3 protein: AWSRWAGKLF
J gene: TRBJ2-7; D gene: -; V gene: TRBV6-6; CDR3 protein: ASWASTYEQY
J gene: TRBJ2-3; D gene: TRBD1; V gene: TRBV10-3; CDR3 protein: ATTSSTGGLGDTQY
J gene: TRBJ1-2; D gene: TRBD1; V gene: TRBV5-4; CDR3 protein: ASRTYTGGYGYT
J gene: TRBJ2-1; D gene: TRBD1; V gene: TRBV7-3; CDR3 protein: ASSLGTANNEQF
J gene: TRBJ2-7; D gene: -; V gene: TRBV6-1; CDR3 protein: ASSETVSYEQY
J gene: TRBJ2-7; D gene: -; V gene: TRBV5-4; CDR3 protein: ASSFQGTYEQY
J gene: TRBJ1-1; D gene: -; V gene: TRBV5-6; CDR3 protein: ASSFRAEAF
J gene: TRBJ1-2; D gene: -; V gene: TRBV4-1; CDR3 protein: ASSQGIFRGPSGYT
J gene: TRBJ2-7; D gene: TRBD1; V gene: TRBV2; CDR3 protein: ASRWDRSSYEQY
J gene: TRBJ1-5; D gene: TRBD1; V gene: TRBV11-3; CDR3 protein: ASSLTRDSSIPCGQPQH
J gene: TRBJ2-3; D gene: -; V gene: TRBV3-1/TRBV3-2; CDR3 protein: ASSQWTSTDTQY
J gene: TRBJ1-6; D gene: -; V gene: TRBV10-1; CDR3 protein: ASIREGVSYNSPLH
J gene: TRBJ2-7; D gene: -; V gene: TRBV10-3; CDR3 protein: AISRSDGYEQY
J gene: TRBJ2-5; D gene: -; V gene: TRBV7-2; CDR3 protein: ASSLGSVETQY
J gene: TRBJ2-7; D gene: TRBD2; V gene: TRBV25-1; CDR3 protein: ASSGGTSGHYEQY
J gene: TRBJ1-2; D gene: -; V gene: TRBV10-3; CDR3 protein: AISNPPGREDYGYT